The 13 T cell receptor beta chains in this list originate from one sample, sequenced in a study of cytomegalovirus exposure and HLA in healthy donors. Primers: 60 Vbeta forward and 13 Jbeta reverse. Clones were read by immunoSEQ multiplex PCR, and TCRdb kept only the in-frame ones, dropping some. The sample totals around 120,000 clones. The source material was PBMCs. The source of these receptors is a man aged 18 to 29 in good health and CMV-seronegative.

The chain employs TRBV11-2 and TRBJ1-2, with TRBD1 matching 8 bases. This CDR3 is 13 amino acids long. With 4 bases clipped from V and 5 bases from J, the junction kept 3 bases outside the gene matches. Germline assignment: CDR1 SGHAT and CDR2 FQNNGV. This CDR3 reads CASSSHRGYGYTF. DNA for the CDR3: TGTGCCAGCAGCTCGCACAGGGGGTATGGCTACACCTTC.

The chain recombines TRBV2 with TRBJ2-7; D remains ambiguous. V lost 1 base and J 5 bases, leaving 12 bases between the germline ends. The CDR3 is 14 amino acids. Germline CDR1 SNHLY, CDR2 FYNNEI. The CDR3 loop reads CASSEDPATHEQYF. In DNA, the CDR3 is TGTGCCAGCAGTGAAGATCCTGCTACCCACGAGCAGTACTTC.

This chain links TRBV10-2 with TRBJ2-5, with TRBD2 identical over 9 bases. Germline V lookup: CDR1 WSHSY, CDR2 SAAADI. The CDR3 extends over 13 amino acids. With 8 bases clipped from V and 5 bases from J, the junction kept 6 bases outside the gene matches. The CDR3 region has the DNA TGCGCCAGCGGGTCTAGCGGGACGGAGACCCAGTACTTC. Its protein is CASGSSGTETQYF.

This rearrangement joins TRBV15 to TRBJ1-6, with D tentatively TRBD1 (5 bases). The CDR3 covers 17 residues. Germline-derived CDR1 and CDR2 are LNHNV and YYDKDF (reference sequence). The germline V and J ends were trimmed by 0 bases and 5 bases, with 14 bases remaining between them. The CDR3 is CATSRDYPGGDNSPLHF. The CDR3 DNA sequence: TGTGCCACCAGCAGAGATTATCCCGGGGGGGATAATTCACCCCTCCACTTT.

The chain joins TRBV6-5 to TRBJ1-5, with no clear D. The V gene's germline CDR1 is MNHEY and CDR2 SVGAGI. The V and J ends lost 4 bases and 5 bases respectively, with 12 bases between them. The CDR3 has 14 amino acids. The CDR3 coding sequence is TGTGCCAGCAGTTTTCGGGAGGGAGATCAGCCCCAGCATTTT. Encoded protein: CASSFREGDQPQHF.

The chain employs TRBV2 and TRBJ2-2; 10 bases agree with TRBD2. The length of the CDR3 is 15 residues. Germline loops: CDR1 SNHLY, CDR2 FYNNEI. J lost 8 bases, V lost 6 bases, and 9 bases had no gene match. The CDR3 DNA reads as TGTGCCAGCAGCGGAATAGCGGGAGGAATTGGGGAGCTGTTTTTT. Its translation is CASSGIAGGIGELFF.

The CDR3 here is CASSRGTGLNEQFF. The DNA of the CDR3 is TGCGCCAGCAGTCGCGGGACAGGGCTCAATGAGCAGTTCTTC. This chain connects TRBV5-1 to TRBJ2-1; 9 nucleotides align to TRBD1. With 5 bases clipped from V and 6 bases from J, the junction kept 6 bases outside the gene matches. The length of the CDR3 is 14 residues. Germline V CDR1 and CDR2: SGHRS, YFSETQ.

This sequence joins TRBV28 and TRBJ2-5, with 7 bases lining up with TRBD2. The CDR3 is 17 amino acids. Germline CDR1 is MDHEN and CDR2 is SYDVKM. Losses at the gene ends were 4 bases for V and 3 bases for J; bases not matched to a gene: 14. This CDR3 reads CASSSYSTWREKETQYF. CDR3 coding DNA: TGTGCCAGCAGTTCCTACTCCACCTGGCGGGAGAAAGAGACCCAGTACTTC. The whole variable domain, remainder taken from reference TRBV28 and TRBJ2-5, is DVKVTQSSRYLVKRTGEKVFLECVQDMDHENMFWYRQDPGLGLRLIYFSYDVKMKEKGDIPEGYSVSREKKERFSLILESASTNQTSMYLCASSSYSTWREKETQYFGPGTRLLVL.

The V gene is TRBV19, the J gene TRBJ2-1, with a tentative D call TRBD2 (5 bases). From germline, CDR1 is LNHDA and CDR2 SQIVND (reference sequence). CDR3 length: 11 residues. V was clipped by 5 bases and J by 6 bases, with 5 bases between them. CDR3 in DNA: TGTGCCAGTAGTGAGGGCAATGAGCAGTTCTTC. Residues: CASSEGNEQFF.

The chain combines TRBV30 with TRBJ2-5; TRBD2 agrees at 14 bases. J lost 5 bases, V lost 0 bases, and 8 bases had no gene match. Germline V CDR1 and CDR2: GTSNPN, SVGIG (reference sequence). This CDR3 has 17 residues. CDR3: CAWSVLTSGRVGETQYF. CDR3 DNA sequence: TGTGCCTGGAGTGTACTGACTAGCGGGAGGGTGGGGGAGACCCAGTACTTC.

The chain recombines TRBV29-1 with TRBJ1-2; D is undetermined. The germline gives CDR1 SQVTM, CDR2 ANQGSEA. CDR3 length: 9 amino acids. The ends were cut back, 8 bases at V and 8 bases at J, with 9 bases in the middle. DNA of the CDR3: TGCAGCCCGGGGAACGGCTACACCTTC. It codes for CSPGNGYTF.

CDR3 coding DNA: TGCGCCACCTGTGACCCGGGGGGTCAGCAGTACTTC. Translation: CATCDPGGQQYF. The chain joins TRBV5-1 to TRBJ2-7; 7 nucleotides match TRBD2. This CDR3 is built from 12 residues. V trimming: 9 bases; J trimming: 8 bases; junction bases outside the gene matches: 11. The germline V gene encodes CDR1 SGHRS and CDR2 YFSETQ.

The V call is TRBV5-1, the J call TRBJ2-3; D perhaps matches TRBD1 (7 bases). V lost 0 bases and J lost 2, with 13 bases in between. Per the germline V gene, CDR1 is SGHRS and CDR2 is YFSETQ. This CDR3 comprises 16 residues. CDR3 protein: CASSLDPGGLTDTQYF. The CDR3 nucleotides read TGCGCCAGCAGCTTGGATCCAGGGGGACTCACAGATACGCAGTATTTT.